A single sample is the source of the 29 T cell receptor beta chains below, sequenced in a study of blood T cell repertoires in COVID-19 (dated by TCRdb to 2018 to 2021). Library creation used the immunoSEQ multiplex PCR assay. TCRdb took over this immuneACCESS table, retaining in-frame rearrangements with V and J assigned. Such tables are incomplete; in checked studies, under half of the missing clones stem from an unresolved V gene, and the remainder is unexplained. The sample data list about 94,000 clones, and about 80% of these were observed just once. The biggest ten clones account for under 20% of the sample. The sample was peripheral blood. These receptors all stem from a human donor in a cohort sampled during active COVID-19.

This rearrangement joins TRBV6-5 to TRBJ2-7, with 7 positions matching TRBD1. After removal of 1 base from V and 6 bases from J, the junction contained 9 bases not matched to a gene. Germline assignment: CDR1 MNHEY and CDR2 SVGAGI. The CDR3 has 15 amino acids. The CDR3 coding sequence is TGTGCCAGCAGTTACTTGGGCTCCGACAGGGCCGAGCAGTACTTC. Protein sequence: CASSYLGSDRAEQYF.

This clone was detected a few times. The rearrangement uses TRBV5-1 and TRBJ2-7, with a tentative D call TRBD1 (5 bases). The germline V and J ends were trimmed by 3 bases and 3 bases, with 10 bases remaining between them. Germline V gene lookup returns CDR1 SGHRS and CDR2 YFSETQ. The CDR3 loop spans 13 amino acids. The CDR3 is CASSWYQGYEQYF. Written as DNA, the CDR3 is TGCGCCAGCAGCTGGTACCAGGGCTACGAGCAGTACTTC. Looking up the rest from reference TRBV5-1 and TRBJ2-7 gives the full variable domain: KAGVTQTPRYLIKTRGQQVTLSCSPISGHRSVSWYQQTPGQGLQFLFEYFSETQRNKGNFPGRFSGRQFSNSRSEMNVSTLELGDSALYLCASSWYQGYEQYFGPGTRLTVT.

CDR3 DNA: TGTGCCAGCAGATCCTGGACTAGCTACAATGAGCAGTTCTTC. Translated, it gives CASRSWTSYNEQFF. The chain links TRBV28 to TRBJ2-1; 7 nucleotides match TRBD2. With V trimmed by 6 bases and J by 3 bases, 5 bases remained unmatched. There are 14 residues in the CDR3. The germline gives CDR1 MDHEN, CDR2 SYDVKM. The full variable domain, in which reference TRBV28 and TRBJ2-1 provide the parts outside the CDR3, is DVKVTQSSRYLVKRTGEKVFLECVQDMDHENMFWYRQDPGLGLRLIYFSYDVKMKEKGDIPEGYSVSREKKERFSLILESASTNQTSMYLCASRSWTSYNEQFFGPGTRLTVL.

The chain is built from TRBV2 and TRBJ2-7; 7 bases fit TRBD2. V lost 7 bases and J lost 3; bases outside the gene matches: 6. CDR1 and CDR2 (germline): SNHLY, FYNNEI. CDR3 length: 13 residues. CDR3 sequence (DNA): TGTGCCAGCATACCGGGAGGTCACTACGAGCAGTACTTC. It codes for CASIPGGHYEQYF.

The rearrangement uses TRBV18 and TRBJ2-7; 10 positions match TRBD2. The CDR3 sequence is 15 residues long. Germline V gene data show CDR1 as KGHSH and CDR2 as LQKENI. Trimming took 6 bases from V and 0 from J; bases not matched to a gene: 5. This chain's CDR3 is CASSASGRASYEQYF. DNA of the CDR3: TGTGCCAGCTCCGCAAGCGGGAGGGCCTCCTACGAGCAGTACTTC.

This clone showed up just once. The rearrangement uses TRBV5-6 and TRBJ2-7; 9 bases line up with TRBD2. CDR1 is SGHDT and CDR2 is YYEEEE in the germline V gene. CDR3 length equals 17 residues. With 0 bases clipped from V and 0 bases from J, the junction kept 7 bases outside the gene matches. CDR3: CASSLGGTSRISYEQYF. The CDR3 coding sequence is TGTGCCAGCAGCTTGGGGGGGACTAGCAGGATCTCCTACGAGCAGTACTTC.

CDR3 coding DNA: TGTGCCACAGAAGGGGCAGCCGGGGCCAACGTCCTGACTTTC. Encoded protein: CATEGAAGANVLTF. The genes are TRBV6-6 and TRBJ2-6, with D maybe TRBD1 (5 bases). The V gene lost 10 bases and the J gene lost 4 bases, with 14 bases spanning the gap. CDR3 length: 14 amino acids. Looked up from germline, CDR1 is MNHNY and CDR2 is SVGAGI (reference sequence).

The chain has TRBV5-5 and TRBJ2-1; D is perhaps TRBD1 (6 bases). Germline CDR1 SGHKS, CDR2 YYEKEE (reference sequence). The length of the CDR3 is 13 residues. The germline V and J ends were trimmed by 1 base and 6 bases, with 8 bases remaining between them. The CDR3 region is CASSLLGGNEQFF. The DNA of the CDR3 is TGTGCCAGCAGCTTGTTAGGGGGCAATGAGCAGTTCTTC.

This clone was counted a single time. The chain links TRBV27 to TRBJ2-7, with TRBD2 matching 7 bases. V gave up 6 bases and J gave up 3 bases; unmatched junction bases: 14. CDR1 is MNHEY, CDR2 SMNVEV, per germline (reference sequence). The CDR3 spans 16 residues. The CDR3, as DNA: TGTGCCAGCAGCCCGTGGGGAGGGAACATCATCTACGAGCAGTACTTC. Translation: CASSPWGGNIIYEQYF.

The rearrangement uses TRBV28 and TRBJ2-7; D might be TRBD2 (6 bases). This CDR3 has 16 amino acids. CDR1 is MDHEN, CDR2 SYDVKM, per germline. V was trimmed by 5 bases and J by 4 bases, leaving 21 bases between them. The CDR3 reads CASSIPTGVSGYEQYF. The DNA of the CDR3 is TGTGCCAGCAGTATCCCGACGGGGGTCTCCGGATACGAGCAGTACTTC. Together with reference TRBV28 and TRBJ2-7, the CDR3 gives the full variable domain: DVKVTQSSRYLVKRTGEKVFLECVQDMDHENMFWYRQDPGLGLRLIYFSYDVKMKEKGDIPEGYSVSREKKERFSLILESASTNQTSMYLCASSIPTGVSGYEQYFGPGTRLTVT.

The rearrangement links TRBV19 to TRBJ2-3, with D perhaps matching TRBD2 (6 bases). The CDR3 spans 16 residues. Deletions cut 4 bases from V and 2 bases from J, with 16 bases between. CDR1 and CDR2 (germline): LNHDA, SQIVND (reference sequence). The CDR3, as DNA: TGTGCCAGTAGTAGCCTTAGCGGACAAGCCACAGATACGCAGTATTTT. Amino acid sequence: CASSSLSGQATDTQYF.

The chain has TRBV24-1 and TRBJ1-4; D remains unclear. Trimming removed 6 bases from V and 7 bases from J, with 8 bases in between. The germline CDR1 and CDR2 sequences are KGHDR and SFDVKD. The CDR3 has 12 residues. The CDR3 sequence: CATSNRAEKLFF. The CDR3 DNA is TGTGCCACCAGTAACCGAGCTGAAAAACTGTTTTTT.

This chain connects TRBV3-1 (or the pseudogene TRBV3-2) to TRBJ2-3; D is ambiguous. CDR3 length: 13 residues. Germline V gene sequence: CDR1 LGHDT, CDR2 YNNKEL (reference sequence). V was shortened by 4 bases and J by 5 bases, with 10 bases between the two germline ends. The CDR3 sequence: CASSRSDKDTQYF. In DNA form, the CDR3 reads TGTGCCAGCAGCCGCTCTGACAAAGATACGCAGTATTTT.

V usage is TRBV18 and J usage is TRBJ1-5, with TRBD1 matching 7 bases. Germline V CDR1 and CDR2: KGHSH, LQKENI. The CDR3 extends over 13 amino acids. V dropped 6 bases and J dropped 5; count of bases not matched to a gene: 4. CDR3 protein: CASSLDRDQPQHF. In DNA, the CDR3 is TGTGCCAGCTCGCTAGACAGGGATCAGCCCCAGCATTTT.

This chain joins TRBV15 and TRBJ2-7; D call uncertain. Germline lookup yields CDR1 LNHNV and CDR2 YYDKDF (reference sequence). Trimming pared 1 base from V and 4 bases from J, leaving 11 bases between. The CDR3 runs 14 residues. The CDR3 loop reads CATSRVNSLYEQYF. The CDR3 DNA reads as TGTGCCACCAGCAGAGTCAATAGTTTATACGAGCAGTACTTC.

The chain recombines TRBV6-6 with TRBJ2-7, with TRBD1 identical over 9 bases. Trimming cost V 3 bases and J 3 bases; bases outside gene matches: 6. Germline assignment: CDR1 MNHNY and CDR2 SVGAGI (reference sequence). CDR3 size: 15 residues. CDR3 loop: CASSYTTGGFYEQYF. The CDR3 DNA sequence: TGTGCCAGCAGTTATACAACAGGGGGCTTCTACGAGCAGTACTTC.

The chain joins TRBV5-1 to TRBJ1-1; 8 bases align to TRBD1. Germline-derived CDR1 and CDR2 are SGHRS and YFSETQ. The CDR3 loop spans 13 amino acids. V shed 4 bases, J shed 7 bases, and the junction held 6 bases outside the gene matches. The CDR3 loop reads CASSIGQGGEAFF. In DNA form, the CDR3 reads TGCGCCAGCAGCATCGGACAGGGTGGTGAAGCTTTCTTT.

This clone has only one observation. The chain combines TRBV10-3 with TRBJ2-4; TRBD1 matches 8 bases. CDR1 is ENHRY, CDR2 SYGVKD, per germline. The CDR3 is 16 amino acids. The trim removed 2 bases at V and 6 bases at J, leaving 9 bases unmatched. The CDR3 spells CAISEPTGVGVNIQYF. CDR3 coding DNA: TGTGCCATCAGTGAGCCGACAGGGGTAGGGGTAAACATTCAGTACTTC.

V gene TRBV30 combines with J gene TRBJ1-5, with 10 bases lining up with TRBD1. V lost 0 bases and J lost 6; bases outside the gene matches: 11. This CDR3 is built from 17 residues. The germline V gene encodes CDR1 GTSNPN and CDR2 SVGIG (reference sequence). The DNA for the CDR3 is TGTGCCTGGAGTGTCCTTGGCGGGACAGGGGCCACTCAGCCCCAGCATTTT. Protein sequence: CAWSVLGGTGATQPQHF. Full variable domain (remainder filled in from reference TRBV30 and TRBJ1-5): SQTIHQWPATLVQPVGSPLSLECTVEGTSNPNLYWYRQAAGRGLQLLFYSVGIGQISSEVPQNLSASRPQDRQFILSSKKLLLSDSGFYLCAWSVLGGTGATQPQHFGDGTRLSIL.

This sequence joins TRBV12-3 or TRBV12-4 and TRBJ2-7, with a weak D call TRBD2 (5 bases). There are 12 residues in the CDR3. V shed 2 bases and J shed 3 bases, with 5 bases lying between them. The CDR3 region is CASSLRDYEQYF. CDR3 DNA sequence: TGTGCCAGCAGTTTACGGGACTACGAGCAGTACTTC.

This chain connects TRBV5-8 to TRBJ1-3; D gene unclear. Looked up from germline, CDR1 is SGHTS and CDR2 is YDEGEE. Trimming removed 0 bases at V and 2 bases at J, with 3 bases between. The CDR3 is 13 amino acids. The CDR3 loop reads CASSLVAGNTIYF. Written as DNA, the CDR3 is TGTGCCAGCAGCTTGGTAGCTGGAAACACCATATATTTT.

The sample holds one count of this clone. V and J are TRBV2 and TRBJ1-1; D possibly corresponds to TRBD1 (6 bases). Germline V lookup: CDR1 SNHLY, CDR2 FYNNEI. The V end was cut by 0 bases, the J end by 1 base, with 9 bases between. The CDR3 extends over 15 amino acids. The DNA of the CDR3 is TGTGCCAGCAGTGAAGCTCAGGGGAGGAACACTGAAGCTTTCTTT. It codes for CASSEAQGRNTEAFF.

The chain employs TRBV10-1 and TRBJ2-4; 8 nucleotides align to TRBD1. Trimming cost V 7 bases and J 4 bases; bases outside gene matches: 9. This CDR3 region has 15 residues. Looked up from germline, CDR1 is WNHNN and CDR2 is SYGVQD (reference sequence). CDR3: CASMCRDRRKNIQYF. The CDR3 DNA follows: TGCGCCAGCATGTGCCGGGACAGGAGAAAAAACATTCAGTACTTC.

The chain is built from TRBV10-3 and TRBJ2-1; D is unresolved. V was clipped by 3 bases and J by 3 bases, with 18 bases between them. CDR3 length: 17 amino acids. Germline loops: CDR1 ENHRY, CDR2 SYGVKD. CDR3 sequence (DNA): TGTGCCATCAGTGAAATGATAGCCCCTATTGACTACAATGAGCAGTTCTTC. Its protein product is CAISEMIAPIDYNEQFF.

This chain's CDR3 is CASRLRSDLGEQYF. The CDR3, as DNA: TGTGCCAGCCGCCTTCGGAGTGACCTCGGCGAGCAGTACTTC. The chain uses TRBV6-5 and TRBJ2-7; D not resolved. The CDR3 loop spans 14 amino acids. Germline V gives CDR1 MNHEY, CDR2 SVGAGI. V lost 8 bases to trimming and J lost 6 bases, with 20 bases between them.

This chain links TRBV7-9 with TRBJ1-1; D uncertain. The V gene lost 8 bases and the J gene lost 5 bases, with 15 bases spanning the gap. CDR1 and CDR2 (germline): SEHNR, FQNEAQ (reference sequence). The CDR3 runs 13 residues. CDR3 DNA: TGTGCCAGCGCCTGGGCGGGCCTAACTGAAGCTTTCTTT. Amino acid sequence: CASAWAGLTEAFF. The whole variable domain, filled in from reference TRBV7-9 and TRBJ1-1, reads DTGVSQNPRHKITKRGQNVTFRCDPISEHNRLYWYRQTLGQGPEFLTYFQNEAQLEKSRLLSDRFSAERPKGSFSTLEIQRTEQGDSAMYLCASAWAGLTEAFFGQGTRLTVV.

The chain recombines TRBV12-3 or TRBV12-4 with TRBJ1-1, with 9 bases that match TRBD1. The CDR3 extends over 13 amino acids. V was clipped by 6 bases and J by 6 bases; unmatched bases: 5. CDR3 sequence (DNA): TGTGCCAGCAGATCACAGGGGGCTGCTGAAGCTTTCTTT. It yields the protein CASRSQGAAEAFF.

The chain carries TRBV28 and TRBJ1-2; 10 nucleotides align to TRBD1. The CDR3 is made up of 14 amino acids. Per germline, CDR1 MDHEN and CDR2 SYDVKM. The V and J ends lost 3 bases and 4 bases, in that order; junction bases with no gene match: 2. The CDR3 loop is CASSLTGGSYGYTF. CDR3 DNA: TGTGCCAGCAGTTTGACAGGGGGCAGCTATGGCTACACCTTC.

V usage is TRBV10-1 and J usage is TRBJ2-7, with 7 bases fitting TRBD2. Germline V gene lookup returns CDR1 WNHNN and CDR2 SYGVQD (reference sequence). This CDR3 is built from 13 residues. Trimming took 7 bases from V and 6 from J; bases not matched to a gene: 9. The CDR3 region is CASTAGLAGEQYF. CDR3 in DNA: TGCGCCAGCACAGCGGGATTGGCAGGCGAGCAGTACTTC.